This T cell receptor beta chain was found in a study of T cells in Graves' hyperthyroidism and ophthalmopathy. RNA transcripts gave rise to amplified TCR beta CDR3 regions. HTBI primers were employed in a first-round RT-PCR of the TCR CDR3. TCRdb called the multiplex PCR reads again in MiXCR, with one record for every CDR3 protein. Among about 840,000 distinct CDR3 sequences, roughly 40% were seen once, and the ten largest hold approximately 8.7%. V lost 5 bases and J 4 bases, leaving 12 bases between the germline ends. This CDR3 spans 14 amino acids. Looked up from germline, CDR1 is SEHNR and CDR2 is FQNEAQ (reference sequence). This clonotype occurred once.

The clonotype was recovered from a man between 18 and 29 years old with Graves' hyperthyroidism. Sequenced: blood. This chain joins TRBV7-9 and TRBJ1-5; D might be TRBD1 (5 bases). CDR3 bases: TGTGCCAGCAGCCGGGGGTGGGGGAATCAGCCCCAGCATTTT. Translated, it gives CASSRGWGNQPQHF.